This T cell receptor beta chain was identified in a study of T cell responses to AZD1222 COVID-19 vaccine. Whole-study results and caveats: The span of vaccine-associated CD4 TCRs extended across spike, with dominance at 160-218 and 743-854. Most donors were white British and more were female, and clonal diversity was possibly underestimated.

There are a few counts of this clone. Its antigen is currently unknown. Libraries were prepared by immunoSEQ multiplex PCR; TCRdb keeps only in-frame clonotypes and omits some of them. The sample contains over 100,000 clones, 80% to 90% of which appear only once. The CDR3 runs to 16 residues. V dropped 3 bases and J dropped 7 bases, with 19 bases sitting between them. CDR1 SGHRS and CDR2 YFSETQ come from the germline V gene. V and J are TRBV5-1 and TRBJ1-4, with a weak D call TRBD1 (5 bases). Here the sequenced sample was peripheral blood, taken on day 0 of AZD1222 vaccination. The origin of this receptor is an adult in good health. The CDR3, as DNA: TGCGCCAGCAGCTGGGGGGAGAGGGGCCCCAGTGAAAAACTGTTTTTT. Translation: CASSWGERGPSEKLFF.